Listed below are T cell receptor beta chains from one sample, sequenced in a study of graft-versus-host responses after intestinal transplantation. Clones were sequenced by immunoSEQ multiplex PCR, and TCRdb holds only the in-frame ones, with some missing. The sample consists of roughly 120,000 clones, about 93% of them appearing once. Their antigens are not known. The sequencing used unstimulated CD4+ T cells sorted from spleen or lymph node cells, collected before intestinal transplant. These receptors were obtained from a human donor who received an intestinal transplant. Each CDR3 is given with its conserved first and last residue. A D gene is named only where the DNA matches it firmly. Where a row states a size, it is once, few, many or the class of an expanded clone; other rows omit it.

abundance	len	d_gene	j_gene	v_gene	CDR3aa	CDR3nt
.	15	.	TRBJ2-1	TRBV6-5	CASSLGGRFYNEQFF	TGTGCCAGCAGTTTAGGGGGTAGGTTTTACAATGAGCAGTTCTTC
.	13	.	TRBJ2-5	TRBV27	CASRLMGQETQYF	TGTGCCAGCAGACTTATGGGGCAAGAGACCCAGTACTTC
.	15	.	TRBJ1-1	TRBV30	CAWSYEVSLNTEAFF	TGTGCCTGGAGCTACGAAGTGTCTCTGAACACTGAAGCTTTCTTT
.	15	.	TRBJ2-7	TRBV10-3	CAISSSGKGSYEQYF	TGTGCCATCAGTTCATCAGGGAAAGGGTCCTACGAGCAGTACTTC
once	15	.	TRBJ1-4	TRBV18	CASSGRDGFNEKLFF	TGTGCCAGCTCGGGAAGGGACGGATTTAATGAAAAACTGTTTTTT
.	15	.	TRBJ1-1	TRBV19	CASSIAAAMNTEAFF	TGTGCCAGTAGTATTGCGGCGGCTATGAACACTGAAGCTTTCTTT
.	13	.	TRBJ2-7	TRBV25-1	CASSVDYKTEQYF	TGTGCCAGCAGTGTGGACTACAAGACCGAGCAGTACTTC
.	18	TRBD2	TRBJ2-5	TRBV4-2	CASSQPSGRAGRVETQYF	TGTGCCAGCAGCCAACCTAGCGGGAGGGCCGGGCGGGTCGAGACCCAGTACTTC
.	15	.	TRBJ2-5	TRBV5-1	CASSWVGAVQETQYF	TGCGCCAGCAGCTGGGTGGGAGCGGTTCAAGAGACCCAGTACTTC
.	11	.	TRBJ1-1	TRBV11-1	CASKGNTEAFF	TGTGCCAGCAAGGGGAACACTGAAGCTTTCTTT
.	13	.	TRBJ1-5	TRBV7-9	CASSLEFSQPQHF	TGTGCCAGCAGCTTAGAATTCAGTCAGCCCCAGCATTTT
.	14	.	TRBJ2-1	TRBV7-3	CASSPNDRGNEQFF	TGTGCCAGCAGCCCGAATGACAGAGGCAATGAGCAGTTCTTC
.	12	.	TRBJ1-1	TRBV7-8	CASSPFLGVGFF	TGTGCCAGCAGCCCCTTTCTTGGGGTCGGCTTCTTT
.	13	TRBD1	TRBJ2-7	TRBV5-4	CASSLTGGVEQYF	TGTGCCAGCAGCTTAACAGGGGGTGTCGAGCAGTACTTC
.	15	.	TRBJ2-1	TRBV14	CASSQVGGSYNEQFF	TGTGCCAGCAGCCAAGTGGGGGGCTCCTACAATGAGCAGTTCTTC
.	13	.	TRBJ1-1	TRBV28	CASSLLSIVEAFF	TGTGCCAGCAGTTTATTGAGTATCGTTGAAGCTTTCTTT
.	13	.	TRBJ1-1	TRBV19	CASSRRWDTEAFF	TGTGCCAGTAGCAGACGTTGGGACACTGAAGCTTTCTTT
.	13	.	TRBJ2-1	TRBV2	CASSLGPRDEQFF	TGTGCCAGCAGTCTAGGGCCCCGAGATGAGCAGTTCTTC
.	15	TRBD1	TRBJ1-4	TRBV5-1	CASSSSDRANEKLFF	TGCGCCAGCAGCTCGTCGGACAGGGCTAATGAAAAACTGTTTTTT
.	16	TRBD1	TRBJ2-2	TRBV6-5	CASSLTGATNTGELFF	TGTGCCAGCAGTTTAACAGGGGCGACCAACACCGGGGAGCTGTTTTTT
.	15	.	TRBJ2-7	TRBV6-1	CASSRGRVGSYEQYF	TGTGCCAGCAGTCGAGGAAGGGTAGGCTCCTACGAGCAGTACTTC
.	16	TRBD1	TRBJ2-7	TRBV5-1	CASSLRAGTGQYEQYF	TGCGCCAGCAGCCTCAGAGCCGGGACAGGCCAGTACGAGCAGTACTTC
.	16	.	TRBJ1-2	TRBV28	CASSPSLGSGLYGYTF	TGTGCCAGCAGTCCCTCGTTGGGATCTGGACTCTATGGCTACACCTTC
.	13	.	TRBJ1-5	TRBV27	CASSSRGARPQHF	TGTGCCAGCAGTTCCCGGGGAGCCCGACCCCAGCATTTT
.	14	.	TRBJ2-1	TRBV30	CAWGDGRGYNEQFF	TGTGCCTGGGGAGACGGTCGGGGTTACAATGAGCAGTTCTTC
.	15	TRBD1	TRBJ1-3	TRBV18	CASSPGTGGGNTIYF	TGTGCCAGCTCACCCGGGACAGGGGGAGGAAACACCATATATTTT
.	18	TRBD2	TRBJ2-7	TRBV4-1	CASSHPFPGTSSSYEQYF	TGCGCCAGCAGCCATCCATTCCCCGGGACTAGCAGCTCCTACGAGCAGTACTTC
.	15	TRBD2	TRBJ2-1	TRBV5-1	CASLDQAGGPSEQFF	TGCGCCAGCCTCGACCAAGCGGGAGGGCCGTCTGAGCAGTTCTTC
.	16	TRBD1	TRBJ2-7	TRBV6-6	CASSYQAIHRGYEQYF	TGTGCCAGCAGTTACCAAGCGATTCACAGGGGTTACGAGCAGTACTTC
.	15	TRBD2	TRBJ2-3	TRBV6-4	CASSPEAGATDTQYF	TGTGCCAGCAGTCCCGAGGCGGGAGCCACAGATACGCAGTATTTT
.	19	TRBD2	TRBJ2-1	TRBV9	CASSVGLAGGRSSYNEQFF	TGTGCCAGCAGCGTAGGACTAGCGGGGGGAAGAAGCTCCTACAATGAGCAGTTCTTC
.	13	.	TRBJ2-5	TRBV5-4	CASSLGGGETQYF	TGTGCCAGCAGCCTAGGGGGGGGAGAGACCCAGTACTTC
.	15	.	TRBJ1-1	TRBV7-9	CASSLGRDLVTEAFF	TGTGCCAGCAGCTTGGGCAGGGACCTGGTCACTGAAGCTTTCTTT
.	15	.	TRBJ2-7	TRBV5-1	CASSLAVGTTYEQYF	TGCGCCAGCAGCTTGGCCGTCGGGACGACCTACGAGCAGTACTTC
.	18	.	TRBJ2-7	TRBV28	CASSPNRWGARSSYEQYF	TGTGCCAGCAGTCCTAACCGGTGGGGGGCGCGGAGCTCCTACGAGCAGTACTTC
.	14	.	TRBJ2-7	TRBV9	CASSPRGDDYEQYF	TGTGCCAGCAGCCCCCGCGGGGACGACTACGAGCAGTACTTC
.	13	.	TRBJ1-1	TRBV18	CASSPPTNTEAFF	TGTGCCAGCTCACCACCGACAAACACTGAAGCTTTCTTT
.	13	.	TRBJ2-1	TRBV7-3	CASSSGTPNEQFF	TGTGCCAGCAGCTCCGGTACGCCCAATGAGCAGTTCTTC
.	14	.	TRBJ2-7	TRBV30	CAWNRDISRGEQYF	TGTGCCTGGAACCGGGACATTAGCCGTGGGGAGCAGTACTTC
.	15	TRBD1	TRBJ2-7	TRBV6-1	CASSRGTGQGYEQYF	TGTGCCAGCAGCCGAGGAACGGGACAGGGCTACGAGCAGTACTTC